This T cell receptor (beta chain) was sequenced during a study of CD8+ T cells in alopecia areata. About the research overall: C3H/HeJ donors with spontaneous alopecia, roughly 6-13 months old, supplied skin grafts to approximately 7-11-week-old female C3H/HeJ mice.

The sequencing template was cDNA reverse transcribed from extracted RNA. Sequenced by immunoSEQ multiplex PCR; TCRdb stores in-frame clones only, minus some. The record shows some 110,000 clones for this sample, with no singletons present. Remarks on this clone: Its antigen is undetermined. Germline and genes here are mouse. The sequenced fragment ends 4 residues before the CDR3 boundary, so the rest is inferred from the germline J gene.

Germline V gene data show CDR1 as NNHDY and CDR2 as SYVADS. The CDR3 is made up of 15 amino acids. Study findings and constraints: Among the cells sequenced in scalp samples are also the resident alphabeta T cells of normal skin. Between patients, shared TCR sequences were less clear than in mice. This was possibly due in part to HLA diversity in the patient population. Higher clonality was seen in lesional scalp than in normal scalp, especially in alopecia totalis/universalis.

The receptor comes from a C3H/HeJ mouse with alopecia areata. This mouse strain has H2-k as its MHC haplotype. This chain links TRBV13-3 with TRBJ2-7; 8 nucleotides line up with TRBD2. Sequenced input: lesional skin. The CDR3 is CASSLGWGARDEQYF. CDR3 bases read: TGTGCCAGCAGTCTGGGCTGGGGGGCGCGAGAT.